One sample yielded the 21 T cell receptor beta chains listed below, sequenced in a study of shared clonotypes between healthy human individuals. Assay: immunoSEQ multiplex PCR; the TCRdb copy retains only in-frame clones and omits some. The repertoire holds roughly 510,000 clones, with over 60% as singletons. Specimen: PBMCs. These receptor sequences come from a woman aged 40 to 55 in good health. Some clones in this sample may be carry-over from other donors' samples.

The chain links TRBV6-6 to TRBJ2-1; either TRBD1 or TRBD2 may supply D (5 bases each). CDR3 length: 15 residues. Germline V gene lookup returns CDR1 MNHNY and CDR2 SVGAGI (reference sequence). V shed 10 bases and J shed 0 bases, with 16 bases lying between them. The CDR3 bases are TGTGCCACAACGGCCGGGGCCCCCTCCTACAATGAGCAGTTCTTC. This translates into CATTAGAPSYNEQFF.

The sample holds a few counts of this clone. The chain couples TRBV5-5 to TRBJ2-7, with 7 bases that match TRBD1. Germline-derived CDR1 and CDR2 are SGHKS and YYEKEE (reference sequence). V dropped 4 bases and J dropped 7; count of bases not matched to a gene: 11. This CDR3 has 14 residues. CDR3 residues: CASSRDSTREEQYF. As DNA, the CDR3 is TGTGCCAGCAGCCGGGACAGTACCCGCGAAGAGCAGTACTTC.

This chain joins TRBV30 and TRBJ2-3, with D possibly matching TRBD2 (5 bases). CDR3 length: 15 residues. CDR1 is GTSNPN and CDR2 is SVGIG in the germline V gene (reference sequence). Trimming removed 1 base at V and 2 bases at J, with 13 bases between. For the CDR3, the DNA is TGTGCCTGGAGTGAGGCGCGGGTTACCACAGATACGCAGTATTTT. Encoded protein: CAWSEARVTTDTQYF.

The table lists this clone with a count of one. This sequence joins TRBV2 and TRBJ1-1; D not resolved. The length of the CDR3 is 15 residues. The V end lost 6 bases, the J end lost 2 bases, and 16 bases lay between the germline ends. Germline CDR1 reads SNHLY; CDR2 reads FYNNEI. The CDR3 loop reads CASRDFKTVNTEAFF. CDR3 sequence (DNA): TGTGCCAGCAGAGACTTCAAAACAGTTAACACTGAAGCTTTCTTT. The whole variable domain, remainder taken from reference TRBV2 and TRBJ1-1, is EPEVTQTPSHQVTQMGQEVILRCVPISNHLYFYWYRQILGQKVEFLVSFYNNEISEKSEIFDDQFSVERPDGSNFTLKIRSTKLEDSAMYFCASRDFKTVNTEAFFGQGTRLTVV.

CDR3 in amino acids: CASSPRDRTYGYTF. CDR3 sequence (DNA): TGCGCCAGCAGCCCGCGGGACAGAACTTATGGCTACACCTTC. The V and J genes are TRBV4-3 and TRBJ1-2; TRBD1 aligns across 7 bases. The CDR3 is made up of 14 amino acids. CDR1 LGHNA and CDR2 YSLEER come from the germline V gene. The V and J ends lost 4 bases and 5 bases, in that order; junction bases with no gene match: 7.

V is TRBV11-3 and J is TRBJ2-2; D is ambiguous. V lost 3 bases, J lost 0 bases, and 5 bases lay in between. The CDR3 is 14 amino acids. Germline CDR1 and CDR2: SGHNT and YENEEA. CDR3 sequence: CASSFRANTGELFF. The CDR3 DNA sequence: TGTGCCAGCAGCTTTCGAGCGAACACCGGGGAGCTGTTTTTT. The whole variable domain, filled in from reference TRBV11-3 and TRBJ2-2, reads EAGVVQSPRYKIIEKKQPVAFWCNPISGHNTLYWYLQNLGQGPELLIRYENEEAVDDSQLPKDRFSAERLKGVDSTLKIQPAELGDSAVYLCASSFRANTGELFFGEGSRLTVL.

The rearrangement joins TRBV11-2 to TRBJ2-2; 8 positions agree with TRBD1. Germline CDR1 reads SGHAT; CDR2 reads FQNNGV. J was trimmed by 4 bases and V by 5 bases; bases with no gene match: 9. The CDR3 has 16 residues. The DNA for the CDR3 is TGTGCCAGCAGCAACCAGGGGGCGCGTGCCACCGGGGAGCTGTTTTTT. It translates to CASSNQGARATGELFF. Full variable domain (remainder filled in from reference TRBV11-2 and TRBJ2-2): EAGVAQSPRYKIIEKRQSVAFWCNPISGHATLYWYQQILGQGPKLLIQFQNNGVVDDSQLPKDRFSAERLKGVDSTLKIQPAKLEDSAVYLCASSNQGARATGELFFGEGSRLTVL.

The chain couples TRBV4-3 to TRBJ1-3, with D uncertain. Germline V gene sequence: CDR1 LGHNA, CDR2 YSLEER. V was shortened by 4 bases and J by 4 bases, with 11 bases between the two germline ends. The CDR3 totals 14 residues. CDR3 protein: CASSRTEAGNTIYF. The DNA for the CDR3 is TGCGCCAGCAGCCGAACCGAAGCGGGAAACACCATATATTTT.

The rearrangement links TRBV7-8 to TRBJ2-3; TRBD2 aligns across 7 bases. This CDR3 comprises 15 residues. Germline CDR1 SGHVS, CDR2 FQNEAQ. The V and J ends lost 1 base and 1 base, in that order; junction bases with no gene match: 2. The CDR3 region has the DNA TGTGCCAGCAGCTTAGTTCGGGGGGGCACAGATACGCAGTATTTT. Amino acid sequence: CASSLVRGGTDTQYF.

This clone was recorded only once. This chain connects TRBV10-3 to TRBJ2-7; tentative D call: TRBD1 (6 bases). The length of the CDR3 is 11 residues. V shed 3 bases and J shed 12 bases, with 12 bases lying between them. The V gene's germline CDR1 is ENHRY and CDR2 SYGVKD. CDR3 loop: CAISDEGRGYF. The CDR3 DNA sequence: TGTGCCATCAGTGACGAGGGCAGGGGGTACTTC.

The chain employs TRBV11-3 and TRBJ2-7; D ambiguous. V dropped 0 bases and J dropped 3 bases, with 3 bases sitting between them. This CDR3 spans 12 amino acids. In germline, CDR1 is SGHNT, CDR2 YENEEA. The CDR3 is CASSLDSYEQYF. CDR3 bases: TGTGCCAGCAGCTTAGATAGCTACGAGCAGTACTTC.

This chain links TRBV7-3 with TRBJ2-1; 9 bases are a match to TRBD2. Germline assignment: CDR1 SGHTA and CDR2 FQGTGA. The CDR3 totals 15 residues. V lost 5 bases, J lost 4 bases, and 6 bases stayed unmatched. The DNA of the CDR3 is TGTGCCAGCAGCCCGCGGACTAGCGATTACAATGAGCAGTTCTTC. Translation: CASSPRTSDYNEQFF.

The V call is TRBV27, the J call TRBJ2-7, with D maybe TRBD2 (6 bases). This CDR3 has 12 residues. Germline loops: CDR1 MNHEY, CDR2 SMNVEV (reference sequence). V was trimmed by 3 bases and J by 6 bases, leaving 9 bases between them. CDR3 amino acids: CASSFLGGEQYF. CDR3 bases: TGTGCCAGCAGTTTTTTGGGGGGCGAGCAGTACTTC.

V is TRBV6-1 and J is TRBJ1-2; 7 bases are a match to TRBD1. The CDR3 is 15 residues long. V lost 6 bases and J lost 6; bases outside the gene matches: 13. In germline, CDR1 is MNHNS, CDR2 SASEGT. The CDR3: CASSSDRRYLNGYTF. The CDR3 DNA follows: TGTGCCAGCAGCTCGGACAGGAGGTATCTAAATGGCTACACCTTC.

The J gene is TRBJ2-1, the V gene TRBV28; possibly TRBD2 for D (5 bases). The germline CDR1 and CDR2 sequences are MDHEN and SYDVKM. The V gene lost 5 bases and the J gene lost 6 bases, with 17 bases spanning the gap. The CDR3 has 15 amino acids. This CDR3 reads CASSTKLGTVNEQFF. CDR3 DNA sequence: TGTGCCAGCAGTACCAAACTAGGTACAGTCAATGAGCAGTTCTTC. Combining the CDR3 with reference TRBV28 and TRBJ2-1 gives the whole variable domain DVKVTQSSRYLVKRTGEKVFLECVQDMDHENMFWYRQDPGLGLRLIYFSYDVKMKEKGDIPEGYSVSREKKERFSLILESASTNQTSMYLCASSTKLGTVNEQFFGPGTRLTVL.

The CDR3 spells CASSLVKTPTGELFF. The CDR3 DNA is TGTGCCAGCAGCTTAGTGAAGACGCCCACCGGGGAGCTGTTTTTT. The gene calls are TRBV7-2 and TRBJ2-2; unclear D gene. This CDR3 region has 15 residues. The germline gives CDR1 SGHTA, CDR2 FQGNSA. The V end lost 1 base, the J end lost 4 bases, and 10 bases lay between the germline ends.

The rearrangement uses TRBV10-3 and TRBJ2-1; the match to TRBD1 covers 7 bases. V shed 6 bases and J 7 bases; nucleotides not matched to a gene: 0. From germline, CDR1 is ENHRY and CDR2 SYGVKD. The CDR3 spans 11 residues. CDR3 sequence (DNA): TGTGCCATCAGGGACAGGAATGAGCAGTTCTTC. Residues: CAIRDRNEQFF.

CDR3 amino acids: CAWSVQAGTNEQYF. In DNA, the CDR3 is TGTGCCTGGAGTGTACAAGCGGGAACGAACGAGCAGTACTTC. The V and J genes are TRBV30 and TRBJ2-7, with 7 bases lining up with TRBD2. Trimming removed 0 bases from V and 5 bases from J; junction bases left unmatched: 7. Germline values: CDR1 GTSNPN, CDR2 SVGIG (reference sequence). CDR3 size: 14 residues.

V is TRBV28 and J is TRBJ1-5, with 7 bases matching TRBD1. Germline loops: CDR1 MDHEN, CDR2 SYDVKM. This CDR3 has 16 amino acids. V shed 6 bases, J shed 8 bases, and the junction held 16 bases outside the gene matches. CDR3 DNA: TGTGCCAGCAGCCCTTCCGGGACAGCGATCATGGAGCCCCAGCATTTT. Amino acids: CASSPSGTAIMEPQHF.

The V call is TRBV7-2, the J call TRBJ2-1, with TRBD2 matching over 7 bases. The CDR3 extends over 13 amino acids. Germline CDR1 and CDR2: SGHTA and FQGNSA. Trimming at V came to 5 bases and at J to 5 bases, leaving 3 bases not matched to a gene. CDR3 protein: CASSPTSNNEQFF. The CDR3 DNA sequence: TGTGCCAGCAGCCCGACTAGCAACAATGAGCAGTTCTTC.

The chain carries TRBV2 and TRBJ2-7, with D possibly being TRBD2 (7 bases). Germline V gives CDR1 SNHLY, CDR2 FYNNEI. The V and J ends lost 3 bases and 2 bases respectively, with 14 bases between them. The CDR3 spans 15 residues. The CDR3, as DNA: TGTGCCAGCAGTGACGGCGGGGGCCGGACCTACGAGCAGTACTTC. This translates into CASSDGGGRTYEQYF.